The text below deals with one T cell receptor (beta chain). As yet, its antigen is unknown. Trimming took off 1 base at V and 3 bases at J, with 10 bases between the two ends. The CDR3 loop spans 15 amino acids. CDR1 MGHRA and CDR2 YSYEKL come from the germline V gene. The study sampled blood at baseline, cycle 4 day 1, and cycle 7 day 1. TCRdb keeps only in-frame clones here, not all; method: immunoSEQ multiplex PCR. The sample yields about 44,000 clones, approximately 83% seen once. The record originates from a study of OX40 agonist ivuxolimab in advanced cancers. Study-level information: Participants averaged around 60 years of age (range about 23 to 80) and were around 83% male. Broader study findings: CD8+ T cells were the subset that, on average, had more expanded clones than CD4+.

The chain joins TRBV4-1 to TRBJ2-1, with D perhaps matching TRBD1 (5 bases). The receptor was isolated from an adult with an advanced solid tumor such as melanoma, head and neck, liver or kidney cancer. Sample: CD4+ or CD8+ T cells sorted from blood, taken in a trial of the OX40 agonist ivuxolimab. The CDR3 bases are TGCGCCAGCAGCCAAGTGCCCCAGGGCTACAATGAGCAGTTCTTC. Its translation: CASSQVPQGYNEQFF.